A selection of T cell receptor beta chains follows, all from one sample in a study of T cell repertoires in cytomegalovirus infection. TCRdb independently ran MiXCR on the reads; one entry per CDR3 protein. This table has about 310,000 distinct CDR3 sequences, roughly a sixth appearing once. The sequencing input was PBMCs. The receptor set was obtained from a human donor in good health (CMV status not recorded). Some clones in this sample may be carry-over from other donors' samples. The CDR3 runs from the conserved cysteine through the conserved F or W. D genes are given only for firm matches. Expanded clones are given a class, and other clones once, few, many or no size at all.

CDR3nt: TGTGCCAGCAGCGCGTCATCCGGGCACTACGAGCAGTACTTC
CDR3aa: CASSASSGHYEQYF
abundance: many
v_gene: TRBV7-2
d_gene: .
j_gene: TRBJ2-7

CDR3nt: TGTGCCAGCACCGCAGGGACAGCCTACCATCAGCCCCAGCATTTT
CDR3aa: CASTAGTAYHQPQHF
abundance: many
v_gene: TRBV12-3/TRBV12-4
d_gene: TRBD1
j_gene: TRBJ1-5

CDR3nt: TGTGCCACCAGCAGAGATCTCGCTAGAAAGAATGAGCAGTTCTTC
CDR3aa: CATSRDLARKNEQFF
abundance: few
v_gene: TRBV15
d_gene: .
j_gene: TRBJ2-1

CDR3nt: TGTGCCACCAGTTCTCGGGTGGGGAGTGGTGAAAAACTGTTTTTT
CDR3aa: CATSSRVGSGEKLFF
abundance: .
v_gene: TRBV24-1
d_gene: .
j_gene: TRBJ1-4

CDR3nt: TGTGCCAGCAGCTTCAGACTAGCGGGTATGGGCGAGCAGTACTTC
CDR3aa: CASSFRLAGMGEQYF
abundance: many
v_gene: TRBV7-2
d_gene: TRBD2
j_gene: TRBJ2-7

CDR3nt: TGTGCCAGCAGTCCAACCGGGACAGCCCTTACACCCCTCCACTTT
CDR3aa: CASSPTGTALTPLHF
abundance: many
v_gene: TRBV12-3/TRBV12-4
d_gene: TRBD1
j_gene: TRBJ1-6

CDR3nt: TGTGCCAGCAGCCTCGATCCGGGACAGACTCCGAGGCACTATGGCTACACCTTC
CDR3aa: CASSLDPGQTPRHYGYTF
abundance: many
v_gene: TRBV7-2
d_gene: TRBD1
j_gene: TRBJ1-2

CDR3nt: TGTGCCAGCAGTCTAGCGGGGGATTCCTACGAGCAGTACTTC
CDR3aa: CASSLAGDSYEQYF
abundance: few
v_gene: TRBV12-3/TRBV12-4
d_gene: TRBD2
j_gene: TRBJ2-7

CDR3nt: TGTCATATTCGCGAGGGGGACAGGGAAGTCCCCTATAATTCACCCCTCCACTTT
CDR3aa: CHIREGDREVPYNSPLHF
abundance: many
v_gene: TRBV7-3
d_gene: TRBD1
j_gene: TRBJ1-6

CDR3nt: TGTGCCAGCAGTAACACCAGGGGTGCAGATACGCAGTATTTT
CDR3aa: CASSNTRGADTQYF
abundance: many
v_gene: TRBV28
d_gene: .
j_gene: TRBJ2-3